This TCR beta chain is drawn from a study of T cell changes during pregnancy in multiple sclerosis. Here immunoSEQ multiplex PCR was the method, and the copy in TCRdb shows in-frame clones only, minus some. The sample shows more than 100,000 clones, roughly nine tenths of them seen only once. The V gene end was trimmed by 5 bases and the J gene end by 2 bases; junction bases not matched to a gene: 9. The CDR3 length is 15 residues. The V gene's germline CDR1 is MNHEY and CDR2 SMNVEV (reference sequence). The input for sequencing was peripheral blood, taken after pregnancy. This receptor was taken from a female donor with multiple sclerosis, enrolled in a pregnancy study. The chain joins TRBV27 to TRBJ2-7; 7 nucleotides agree with TRBD2. This CDR3 reads CASSPVAGFTYEQYF. CDR3 bases: TGTGCCAGCAGTCCAGTAGCGGGTTTTACCTACGAGCAGTACTTC.